These T cell receptor beta chains were read from a single sample in a study of identical twins' blood T cells. Each CDR3 protein is one row after TCRdb ran MiXCR on the 5' RACE reads. This sample carries roughly 340,000 distinct CDR3 sequences, about 28% of them seen once, and the ten largest clones take 6.1%. The sample was PBMCs. Every receptor here comes from a woman between 18 and 55 years old in good health. CDR3s include the opening cysteine and the closing phenylalanine or tryptophan. Each record gives: J gene, clone size, V gene, CDR3 length, D gene, CDR3 DNA, CDR3 protein. D genes are given only for firm matches. Rows may omit the clone size; those that give it use once, few, many or a size class.

>TRBJ2-3|-|TRBV7-2|12|TRBD2
TGTGCCAGCAGCCCCTCCGGGACTATTCAGTATTTT
CASSPSGTIQYF
>TRBJ2-1|-|TRBV12-3/TRBV12-4|12|-
TGTGCCAGCAGTTTCATCGTGAGTGAGCAGCTCTTC
CASSFIVSEQLF
>TRBJ2-2|-|TRBV6-6|16|TRBD1
TGTGCCAGCAGTTACTCCGGGACAGGGGGGACCGGGGAGCTGTTTTTT
CASSYSGTGGTGELFF
>TRBJ2-7|-|TRBV7-9|12|-
TGTGCCAGCAGTTTAAGTTTGTACGAGCGGTACTTC
CASSLSLYERYF
>TRBJ2-7|-|TRBV4-1|16|-
TGCGCCAGCAGCCAAGGGGTACAGGGTCTCTCCTACGAGCAGTACTTC
CASSQGVQGLSYEQYF
>TRBJ1-1|-|TRBV20-1|14|TRBD1
TGCAGTGCCCTTGACAGGGGGTCTAACACTGAAGCTTTCTTT
CSALDRGSNTEAFF
>TRBJ2-5|-|TRBV11-3|14|-
TGTGCCAGCAGCTTAGCCAGAATCCAAGAGACCCAGTACTTC
CASSLARIQETQYF
>TRBJ1-6|-|TRBV18|16|-
TGTGCCAGCTCACCCGCGATGGACCTTGAAAATTCACCCCTCCACTTT
CASSPAMDLENSPLHF
>TRBJ1-6|many|TRBV6-1|16|-
TGTGCCAGCAGTGGCCCGACGGATCAGTATAATTCACCCCTCCACTTT
CASSGPTDQYNSPLHF
>TRBJ2-1|-|TRBV6-2/TRBV6-3|12|-
TGTGCCAGCAGTTATATTGGGAATGAGCAGTTCTTC
CASSYIGNEQFF
>TRBJ1-3|few|TRBV6-5|15|-
TGTGCCAGCAGTTACCGGGGGGGGCTTGGAAACACCATATATTTT
CASSYRGGLGNTIYF
>TRBJ1-2|-|TRBV11-2|13|-
TGTGCCAGCAGCCCACCCCTCAACTATGGCTACACCTTC
CASSPPLNYGYTF
>TRBJ2-7|-|TRBV29-1|12|-
TGCAGCGTTTACGGGGGCTCCTACGGGCAGTACTTC
CSVYGGSYGQYF
>TRBJ2-2|few|TRBV29-1|13|-
TGCAGCGTTGAGGCTAGCGAAACCGGGGAGCTGTTTTTT
CSVEASETGELFF
>TRBJ1-2|few|TRBV5-1|20|-
TGCGCCAGCAGCTTGATGTCGGGGGCAAGCGTTTTTCTAGTTAACTATGGCTACACCTTC
CASSLMSGASVFLVNYGYTF
>TRBJ2-2|-|TRBV5-1|14|-
TGCGCCAGCAGCTTGGACAGGTCGGCCGGGGAGCTGTTTTTT
CASSLDRSAGELFF
>TRBJ2-2|-|TRBV27|18|TRBD1
TGTGCCAGCAGTTTGATCCACCGGGACAGGGGAAACACCGGGGAGCTGTTTTTT
CASSLIHRDRGNTGELFF
>TRBJ2-1|-|TRBV7-9|13|TRBD2
TGTGCCAGCAGCCCCAACTCTAGCGGGGAGCAGTTCTTC
CASSPNSSGEQFF
>TRBJ1-1|-|TRBV20-1|14|-
TGCAGTGCTAGGGGGGGGGCTCCGAACACTGAAGCTTTCTTT
CSARGGAPNTEAFF
>TRBJ2-7|-|TRBV10-3|15|-
TGTGCCATCAGTGGGACTAGGACAGCCTCCTACGAGCAGTACTTC
CAISGTRTASYEQYF
>TRBJ1-5|many|TRBV29-1|13|-
TGCAGCGTTGTATGGGGGCCGGCGCAGCCCCAGCATTTT
CSVVWGPAQPQHF
>TRBJ2-7|few|TRBV20-1|14|TRBD2
TGCAGTGCTAGTCCAGCGGGAGCCCACTACGAGCAGTACTTC
CSASPAGAHYEQYF
>TRBJ1-1|-|TRBV4-3|16|-
TGCGCCAGCAGCCAAGATCGGCGGGGCTCCCACACTGAAGCTTTCTTT
CASSQDRRGSHTEAFF
>TRBJ2-1|few|TRBV29-1|13|-
TGCAGCCCGACCGGGGGGCGAAACAATGAGCAGTTCTTC
CSPTGGRNNEQFF
>TRBJ1-6|few|TRBV20-1|13|-
TGCAGTGTTAGTGTGGGCTATAATTCACCCCTCCACTTT
CSVSVGYNSPLHF
>TRBJ2-7|-|TRBV5-1|13|-
TGCGCCAGCAGCGGTGCGGGCGCATACGAGCAGTACTTC
CASSGAGAYEQYF
>TRBJ2-2|-|TRBV20-1|15|TRBD2
TGCAGTGCTAGAGTGGCGGGGAGGGCAACCGGGGAGCTGTTTTTT
CSARVAGRATGELFF
>TRBJ1-2|few|TRBV20-1|12|-
TGCAGTGCTAGAGGGCGATTCTATGGCTACACCTTC
CSARGRFYGYTF
>TRBJ2-5|once|TRBV2|13|-
TGTGCCAGCAACGAACAGACTCAAGAGACCCAGTACTTC
CASNEQTQETQYF